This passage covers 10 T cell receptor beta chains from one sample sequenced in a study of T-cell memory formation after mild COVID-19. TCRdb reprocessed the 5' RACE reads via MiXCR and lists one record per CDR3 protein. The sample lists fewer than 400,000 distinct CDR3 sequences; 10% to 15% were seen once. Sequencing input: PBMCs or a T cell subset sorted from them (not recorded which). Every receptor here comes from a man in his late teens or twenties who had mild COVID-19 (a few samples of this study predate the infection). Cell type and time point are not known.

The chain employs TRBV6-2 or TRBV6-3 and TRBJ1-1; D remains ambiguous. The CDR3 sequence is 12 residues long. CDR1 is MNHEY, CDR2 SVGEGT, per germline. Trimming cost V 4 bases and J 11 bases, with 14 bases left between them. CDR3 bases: TGTGCCAGCAGTTCCTCCGGCCGAGGGGCTTTCTTT. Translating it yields CASSSSGRGAFF.

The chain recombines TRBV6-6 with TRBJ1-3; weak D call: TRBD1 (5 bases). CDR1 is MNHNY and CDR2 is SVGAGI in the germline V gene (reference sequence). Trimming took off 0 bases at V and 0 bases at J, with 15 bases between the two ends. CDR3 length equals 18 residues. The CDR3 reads CASSYSSPGSRSGNTIYF. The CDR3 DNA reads TGTGCCAGCAGTTACTCCTCCCCAGGGAGCCGCTCTGGAAACACCATATATTTT.

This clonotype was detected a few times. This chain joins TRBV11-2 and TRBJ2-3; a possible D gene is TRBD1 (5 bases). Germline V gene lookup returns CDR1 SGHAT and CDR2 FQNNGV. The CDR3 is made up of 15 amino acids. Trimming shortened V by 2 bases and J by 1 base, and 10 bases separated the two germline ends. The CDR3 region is CASSLKQDGTDTQYF. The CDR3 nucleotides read TGTGCCAGCAGCTTAAAACAGGATGGCACAGATACGCAGTATTTT. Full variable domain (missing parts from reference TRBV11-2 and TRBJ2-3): EAGVAQSPRYKIIEKRQSVAFWCNPISGHATLYWYQQILGQGPKLLIQFQNNGVVDDSQLPKDRFSAERLKGVDSTLKIQPAKLEDSAVYLCASSLKQDGTDTQYFGPGTRLTVL.

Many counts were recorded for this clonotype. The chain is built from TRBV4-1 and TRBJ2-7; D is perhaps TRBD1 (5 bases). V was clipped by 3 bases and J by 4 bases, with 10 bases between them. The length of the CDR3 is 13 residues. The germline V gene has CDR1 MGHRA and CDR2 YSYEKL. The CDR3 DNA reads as TGCGCCAGCAGCCAGTCAGGGCGGTACGAGCAGTACTTC. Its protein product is CASSQSGRYEQYF.

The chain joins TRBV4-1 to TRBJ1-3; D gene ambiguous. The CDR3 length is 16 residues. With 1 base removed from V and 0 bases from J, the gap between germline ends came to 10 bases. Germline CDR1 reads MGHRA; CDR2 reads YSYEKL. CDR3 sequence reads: CASSQVIRGSGNTIYF. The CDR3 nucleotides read TGCGCCAGCAGCCAAGTCATTCGAGGCTCTGGAAACACCATATATTTT.

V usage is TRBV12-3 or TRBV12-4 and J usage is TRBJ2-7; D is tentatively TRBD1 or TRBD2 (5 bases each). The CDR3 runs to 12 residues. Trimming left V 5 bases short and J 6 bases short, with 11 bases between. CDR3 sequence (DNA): TGTGCCAGCAGTAGGAAAGGGACCGAGCAGTACTTC. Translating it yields CASSRKGTEQYF.

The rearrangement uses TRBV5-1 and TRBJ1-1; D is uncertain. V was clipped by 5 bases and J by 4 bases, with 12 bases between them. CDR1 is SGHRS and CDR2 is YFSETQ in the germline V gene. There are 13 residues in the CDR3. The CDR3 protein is CASSQKGFTEAFF. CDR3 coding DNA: TGCGCCAGCAGTCAGAAGGGTTTCACTGAAGCTTTCTTT.

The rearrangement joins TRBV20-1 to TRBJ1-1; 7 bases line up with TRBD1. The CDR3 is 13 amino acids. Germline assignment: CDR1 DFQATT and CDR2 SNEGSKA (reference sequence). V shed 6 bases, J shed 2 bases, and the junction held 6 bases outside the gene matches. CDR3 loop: CSASRQGNTEAFF. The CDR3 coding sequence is TGCAGTGCGAGTCGACAGGGCAACACTGAAGCTTTCTTT.

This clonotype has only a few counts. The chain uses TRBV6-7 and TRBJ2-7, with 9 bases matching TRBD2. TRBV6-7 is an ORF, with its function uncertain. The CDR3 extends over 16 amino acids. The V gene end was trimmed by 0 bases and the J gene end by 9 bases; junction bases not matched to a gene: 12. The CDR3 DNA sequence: TGTGCCAGCAGTTACTCGAAGGCGGGGGGGCCGTTGGCGCAGTACGTC. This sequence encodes CASSYSKAGGPLAQYV.

The CDR3 here is CSAGLGYGEQYF. The DNA of the CDR3 is TGCAGTGCCGGGCTGGGGTATGGCGAGCAGTACTTC. J is TRBJ2-7 and V is TRBV20-1; D uncertain. CDR3 length: 12 residues. Trimming pared 6 bases from V and 6 bases from J, leaving 15 bases between. Germline CDR1 is DFQATT and CDR2 is SNEGSKA (reference sequence).